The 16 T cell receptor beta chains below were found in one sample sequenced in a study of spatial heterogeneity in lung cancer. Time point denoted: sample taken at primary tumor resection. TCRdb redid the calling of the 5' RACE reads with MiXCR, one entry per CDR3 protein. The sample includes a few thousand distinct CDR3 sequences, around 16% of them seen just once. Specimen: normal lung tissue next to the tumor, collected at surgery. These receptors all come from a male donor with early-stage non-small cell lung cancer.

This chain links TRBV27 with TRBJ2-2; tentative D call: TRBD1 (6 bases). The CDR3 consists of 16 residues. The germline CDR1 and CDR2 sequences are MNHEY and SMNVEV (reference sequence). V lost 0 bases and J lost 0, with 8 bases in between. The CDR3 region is CASSLSDRPNTGELFF. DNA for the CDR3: TGTGCCAGCAGTTTATCCGACAGGCCGAACACCGGGGAGCTGTTTTTT.

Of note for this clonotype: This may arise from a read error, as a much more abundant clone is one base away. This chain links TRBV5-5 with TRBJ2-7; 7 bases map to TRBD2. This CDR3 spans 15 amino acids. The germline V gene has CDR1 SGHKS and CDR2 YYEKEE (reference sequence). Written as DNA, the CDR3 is TGTGCCGGCAGCTGGAGCGGGGCGAGCTCCTACGAGCAGTACTTC. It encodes CAGSWSGASSYEQYF.

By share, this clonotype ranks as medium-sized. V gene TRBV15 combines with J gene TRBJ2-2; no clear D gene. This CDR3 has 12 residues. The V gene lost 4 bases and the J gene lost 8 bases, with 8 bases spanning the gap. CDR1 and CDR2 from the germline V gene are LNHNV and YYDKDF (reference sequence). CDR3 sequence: CATSKPWGELFF. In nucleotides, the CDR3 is TGTGCCACCAGCAAGCCCTGGGGGGAGCTGTTTTTT. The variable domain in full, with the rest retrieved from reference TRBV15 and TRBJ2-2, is DAMVIQNPRYQVTQFGKPVTLSCSQTLNHNVMYWYQQKSSQAPKLLFHYYDKDFNNEADTPDNFQSRRPNTSFCFLDIRSPGLGDTAMYLCATSKPWGELFFGEGSRLTVL.

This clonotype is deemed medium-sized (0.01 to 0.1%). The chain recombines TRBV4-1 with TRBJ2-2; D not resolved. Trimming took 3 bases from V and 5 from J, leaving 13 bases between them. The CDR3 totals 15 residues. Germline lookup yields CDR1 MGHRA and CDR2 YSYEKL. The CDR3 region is CASSQIVAGTGELFF. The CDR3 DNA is TGCGCCAGCAGCCAGATCGTGGCTGGGACCGGGGAGCTGTTTTTT.

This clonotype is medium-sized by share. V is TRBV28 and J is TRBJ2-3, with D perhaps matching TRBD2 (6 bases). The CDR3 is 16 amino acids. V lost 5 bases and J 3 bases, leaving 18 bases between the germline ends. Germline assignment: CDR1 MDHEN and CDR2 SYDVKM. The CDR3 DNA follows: TGTGCCAGCAGTCTCAGGGACTCCCCGCTTACAGATACGCAGTATTTT. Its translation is CASSLRDSPLTDTQYF.

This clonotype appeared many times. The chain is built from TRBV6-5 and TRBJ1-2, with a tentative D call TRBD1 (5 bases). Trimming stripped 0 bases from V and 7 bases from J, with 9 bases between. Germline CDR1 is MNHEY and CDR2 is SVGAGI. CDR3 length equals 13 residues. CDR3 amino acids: CASSYSPGSGYTF. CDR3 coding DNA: TGTGCCAGCAGTTACTCGCCAGGGAGTGGCTACACCTTC.

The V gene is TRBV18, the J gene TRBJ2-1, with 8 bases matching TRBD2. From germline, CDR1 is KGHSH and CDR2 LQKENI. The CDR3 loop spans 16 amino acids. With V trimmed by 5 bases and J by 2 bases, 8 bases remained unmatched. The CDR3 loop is CASSSGGGRTYNEQFF. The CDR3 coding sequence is TGTGCCAGCTCATCGGGCGGGGGGCGGACCTACAATGAGCAGTTCTTC.

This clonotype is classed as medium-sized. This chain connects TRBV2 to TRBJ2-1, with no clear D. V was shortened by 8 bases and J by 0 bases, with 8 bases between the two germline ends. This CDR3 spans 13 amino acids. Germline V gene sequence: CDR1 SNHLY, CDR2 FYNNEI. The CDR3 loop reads CASRANSYNEQFF. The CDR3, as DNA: TGTGCCAGCCGGGCAAACTCCTACAATGAGCAGTTCTTC. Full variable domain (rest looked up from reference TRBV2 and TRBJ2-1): EPEVTQTPSHQVTQMGQEVILRCVPISNHLYFYWYRQILGQKVEFLVSFYNNEISEKSEIFDDQFSVERPDGSNFTLKIRSTKLEDSAMYFCASRANSYNEQFFGPGTRLTVL.

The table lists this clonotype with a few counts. CDR3 in amino acids: CASSQDGTVVGNEQYF. The CDR3 DNA reads as TGCGCCAGCAGCCAAGATGGGACAGTCGTTGGAAACGAGCAGTACTTC. The J gene is TRBJ2-7, the V gene TRBV4-3; 7 nucleotides agree with TRBD1. CDR3 length: 16 amino acids. CDR1 LGHNA and CDR2 YSLEER come from the germline V gene. V lost 0 bases and J lost 5; bases outside the gene matches: 10.

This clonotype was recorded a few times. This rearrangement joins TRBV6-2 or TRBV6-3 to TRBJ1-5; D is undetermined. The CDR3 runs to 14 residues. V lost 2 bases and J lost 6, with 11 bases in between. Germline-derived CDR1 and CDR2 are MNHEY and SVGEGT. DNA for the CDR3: TGTGCCAGCAGTTACGGAGCAGAACCTCAGCCCCAGCATTTT. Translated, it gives CASSYGAEPQPQHF.

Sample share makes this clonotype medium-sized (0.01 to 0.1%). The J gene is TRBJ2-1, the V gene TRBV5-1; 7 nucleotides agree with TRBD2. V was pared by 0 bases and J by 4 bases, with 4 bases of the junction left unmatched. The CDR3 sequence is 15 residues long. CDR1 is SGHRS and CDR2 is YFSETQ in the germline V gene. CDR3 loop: CASSLALAVYNEQFF. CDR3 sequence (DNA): TGCGCCAGCAGCTTGGCGCTAGCGGTGTACAATGAGCAGTTCTTC.

The CDR3 here is CASSQRGAQYF. The CDR3 bases are TGTGCCAGCAGCCAGCGGGGGGCGCAGTATTTT. The V and J genes are TRBV14 and TRBJ2-3, with 8 nucleotides matching TRBD2. CDR3 length: 11 residues. Germline V lookup: CDR1 SGHDN, CDR2 FVKESK. Trimming at V came to 3 bases and at J to 10 bases, leaving 0 bases not matched to a gene.

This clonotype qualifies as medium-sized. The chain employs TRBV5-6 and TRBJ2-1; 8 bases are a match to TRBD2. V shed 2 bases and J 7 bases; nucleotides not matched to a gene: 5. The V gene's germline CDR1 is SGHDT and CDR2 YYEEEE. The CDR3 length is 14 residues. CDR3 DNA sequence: TGTGCCAGCAGCTTCGGGTCGGGAGGGAATGAGCAGTTCTTC. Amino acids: CASSFGSGGNEQFF.

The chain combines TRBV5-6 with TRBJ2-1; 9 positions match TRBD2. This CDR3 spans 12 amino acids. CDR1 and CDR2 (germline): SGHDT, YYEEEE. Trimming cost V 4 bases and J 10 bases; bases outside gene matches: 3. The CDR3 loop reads CASSQGTSEQFF. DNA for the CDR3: TGTGCCAGCAGCCAAGGGACTAGCGAGCAGTTCTTC.

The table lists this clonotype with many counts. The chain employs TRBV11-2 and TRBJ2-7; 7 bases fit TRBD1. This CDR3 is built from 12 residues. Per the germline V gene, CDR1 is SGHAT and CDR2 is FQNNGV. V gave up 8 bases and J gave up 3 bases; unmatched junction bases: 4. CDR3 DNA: TGTGCCAGCCGACAGGGCCTCTACGAGCAGTACTTC. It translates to CASRQGLYEQYF.

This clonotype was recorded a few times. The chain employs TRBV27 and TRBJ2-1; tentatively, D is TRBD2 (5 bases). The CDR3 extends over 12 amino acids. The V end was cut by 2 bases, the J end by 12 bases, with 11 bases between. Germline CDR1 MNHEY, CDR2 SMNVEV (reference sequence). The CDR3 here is CASSLEGRAQFF. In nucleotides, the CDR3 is TGTGCCAGCAGTTTAGAGGGCCGCGCGCAGTTCTTC.